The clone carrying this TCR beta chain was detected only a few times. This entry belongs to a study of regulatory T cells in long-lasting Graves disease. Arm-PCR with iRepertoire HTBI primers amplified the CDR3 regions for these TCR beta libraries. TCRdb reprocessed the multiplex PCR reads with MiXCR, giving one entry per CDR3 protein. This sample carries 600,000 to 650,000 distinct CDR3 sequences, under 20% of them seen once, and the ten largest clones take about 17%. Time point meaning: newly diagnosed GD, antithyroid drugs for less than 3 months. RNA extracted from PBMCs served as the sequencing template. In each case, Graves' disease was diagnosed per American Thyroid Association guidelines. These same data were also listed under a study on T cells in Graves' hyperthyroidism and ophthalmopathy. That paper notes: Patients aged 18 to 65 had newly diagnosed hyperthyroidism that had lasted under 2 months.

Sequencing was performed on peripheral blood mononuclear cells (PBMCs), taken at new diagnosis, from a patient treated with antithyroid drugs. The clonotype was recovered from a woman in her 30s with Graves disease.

In DNA form, the CDR3 reads TGTGCCAGCAGTCCCTATGGGCCCGATATAAGCACTGAAGCTTTCTTT. It encodes CASSPYGPDISTEAFF. V usage is TRBV28 and J usage is TRBJ1-1; D not resolved. The CDR3 sequence is 16 residues long. The ends were cut back, 5 bases at V and 4 bases at J, with 20 bases in the middle. Looked up from germline, CDR1 is MDHEN and CDR2 is SYDVKM.